The entry that follows covers one T cell receptor beta chain sequence. Its target is not known. The source of the sample is a study of shared clonotypes between healthy human individuals. Findings of the study overall: Non-shared clonotypes had lower generation probabilities than those shared by all four donors.

Germline lookup yields CDR1 SGDLS and CDR2 YYNGEE. The CDR3 runs 15 residues. V lost 7 bases to trimming and J lost 0 bases, with 14 bases between them. Profiling relied on immunoSEQ multiplex PCR, and the TCRdb table lists in-frame clones only, not all of them. The sample carries about 2.4 million clones, 80% to 95% recorded once. Source material: naive CD4+ T cells from PBMCs. Indicated subset: CD45RA+ positively selected. The chain recombines TRBV9 with TRBJ1-3; D gene uncertain. The sequence was collected from a man between 18 and 35 years old in good health. Some clones in this sample may be carry-over from other donors' samples. CDR3 in DNA: TGTGCCAGCTCCGCGAGTCTGAGCTCTGGAAACACCATATATTTT. This sequence encodes CASSASLSSGNTIYF.